The sequence of this T cell receptor beta chain was determined in a study of shared clonotypes between healthy human individuals. Sequenced by immunoSEQ multiplex PCR; TCRdb stores in-frame clones only, minus some. The top ten hold roughly 1.7% of the sample, which has roughly 700,000 clones, 74% seen once. For this clone: Within the sample, other DNA sequences also encode this same CDR3.

CDR3 length equals 11 residues. The germline V and J ends were trimmed by 4 bases and 1 base, with 4 bases remaining between them. Germline lookup yields CDR1 DFQATT and CDR2 SNEGSKA (reference sequence). Sequencing was performed on memory CD4+ T cells sorted from blood. Regarding subset: CD45RA-negative fraction. This receptor was identified in a woman between 25 and 40 years old in good health. The chain uses TRBV20-1 and TRBJ1-1, with unresolved D. This CDR3 reads CSAKKNTEAFF. The CDR3 region has the DNA TGCAGTGCTAAAAAGAACACTGAAGCTTTCTTT.